This T cell receptor (beta chain) originates from a study of blood T cell repertoires in COVID-19. Method: immunoSEQ multiplex PCR; TCRdb's copy keeps in-frame clones and lacks some. The sample holds 120,000 to 150,000 clones, 75% to 85% seen once. The sample consisted of peripheral blood. The sequence was collected from a man aged 50 to 59 with acute or convalescent COVID-19.

CDR3 nucleotide sequence: TGCAGCGTTGTTGGGTGGGGGCCCTCGAACACTGAAGCTTTCTTT. Translated: CSVVGWGPSNTEAFF. This chain uses TRBV29-1 with TRBJ1-1, with D perhaps TRBD1 (6 bases). The CDR3 spans 15 residues. The germline V and J ends were trimmed by 4 bases and 1 base, with 16 bases remaining between them. Germline CDR1 reads SQVTM; CDR2 reads ANQGSEA.